This T cell receptor (beta chain) was identified in a study of cytomegalovirus exposure and HLA in healthy donors (TCRdb year 2017). In terms of the full investigation: An earlier analysis of more than 550 of the donors reported over 250 Gb of sequence data and 95 million to 130 million unique TCR beta sequences obtained from around 170 million T cells. The study aimed to test whether cataloging public T cell receptors could reveal signatures of past pathogen exposure. All discovery cohort repertoires had been generated using a single sequencing platform. The number of typed donors differed by locus: 629-630 for A, B, C, DRB1 and DQB1; approximately 520 for DQA1; some 590 for DPA1; and roughly 450 for DPB1. In a later analysis, previously published TCR beta repertoires from 550 to 750 donors were re-analyzed and high-resolution HLA genotyping was added so that TCR occurrence patterns could be studied. To decide whether each TCR beta V gene segment behaved as functional or pseudogenic, an earlier analysis of approximately 620 of the donors relied on high-throughput TCR beta sequencing. The study combined high-throughput TCR immunosequencing, statistical association of individual TCRs with disease status, and machine learning to predict cytomegalovirus infection status. Both class I and class II loci were covered by HLA typing, at four-digit resolution. Among the roughly 380 genotyped donors, around 81% belonged to the genetic ancestry cluster associated with self-reported Caucasian donors. The T cell repertoires of 550 to 850 subjects were profiled by immunosequencing and related to cytomegalovirus serostatus. Rather than drawing on any new phenotypic data, the later analysis identified candidate immune exposures from TCR beta sequences and the way those sequences occurred across donors. Among around 400 genotyped donors of the cohort, an average of about 240,000 unique TCR beta nucleotide sequences were sequenced per donor, roughly 18% of them non-productive. Donor age, sex, ethnicity and CMV serostatus were collected together with the repertoire data. A later genetic analysis took genome-wide SNP genotypes for 398 of the 666 donors and used that subset as a discovery cohort. Besides the first cohort of roughly 640 subjects, a separate validation cohort made up of over 100 different subjects was used. An early release that covered about 640 HLA-typed donors contained approximately 320 gigabases of sequencing data and approximately 85 million unique TCR sequences. Roughly five DR-DQ haplotypes were treated as single units for association and clustering because of strong linkage in the cohort. Overall study results and their limits: In a later analysis, most CMV-associated TCR beta chains were found to appear HLA-restricted, with HLA associations seemingly driven largely by CMV exposure. Compared with the roughly 700-donor mean, donors in an Asian-associated ancestry cluster had fewer N-insertions in productive TCRs, according to a later genetic analysis. In a later analysis, HLA-associated TCR beta chains were found to be more clonally expanded and to have lower generation probabilities than equally common non-associated chains. According to the authors, the approach could potentially be generalized to other disease states and immunological phenotypes. Roughly uniform sequencing depth across donors was assumed in presence/absence analyses, although this assumption may not hold. Most TCR sequences were seen in very few donors, while some public TCRs were found in many individuals. A total of 150 or so TCR beta chains were listed by the study as associated with cytomegalovirus. A further reported finding was that TCR beta sequences accurately predicted the HLA-A and HLA-B alleles for most subjects in the first cohort. Because counts were too low, around 18 rarely observed V segments, including chromosome 9 orphons, were left out of the earlier analysis of 587 of the donors. Strong co-occurrence of HLA alleles, especially DR and DQ, made assigning TCR associations to individual alleles difficult. A cluster of highly shared sequence variants was judged likely to be a technical artifact of the sequencing pipeline. Some IMGT-functional V segments, including TRBV6-2 and TRBV6-3, could not be distinguished by the 87-base-pair reads and were therefore excluded. In vitro tests confirmed that three of the cytomegalovirus-associated TCR beta chains recognize cytomegalovirus antigens. A later genetic analysis associated a missense DCLRE1C variant with V-gene and J-gene trimming of TCR beta chains, and an independent cohort replicated the association. Because some donors lacked HLA typing at each locus, the association tests relied only on the typed subset. In a later analysis, the rate of TCR association differed among HLA loci, with DRB1 alleles having the most associated TCRs and HLA-C alleles having the fewest. The classifier was reported to diagnose cytomegalovirus status with high specificity and sensitivity in both the original and validation cohorts. At a false discovery rate of 0.05, a later analysis linked fewer than 20,000 TCR beta sequences to specific HLA alleles. In an earlier analysis of roughly 500 of the donors, most TCR beta V segments appeared in productive rearrangements about 90% or about 30% of the time, broadly matching IMGT annotations. Only TCR beta chains were sequenced in this cohort, and the absence of alpha or paired-chain data limited detectable features. In a later analysis, several top co-occurrence clusters were reported to appear linked to parvovirus B19, influenza, CMV and Epstein-Barr virus. For the cohort, immune exposure information was limited to CMV serostatus. Linkage disequilibrium might explain the correlated functional status among segregating V segments, but an unknown experimental factor could not be excluded.

The cohort consisted of 600 to 700 healthy bone marrow donors. At the time of sampling, all cohort members were nominally healthy, though unrecorded immune exposures were likely present. The donor tested CMV seronegative and was one of the 352 seronegative cohort members. Each donor provided a peripheral blood sample, and peripheral blood mononuclear cells were used for TCR beta sequencing. The Qiagen DNeasy Blood Extraction Kit was used to extract genomic DNA from the blood cell samples. With respect to this clone: The target of this receptor is not known. No much larger clonotype is one base removed from it; base qualities were not supplied.

The library was produced with the immunoSEQ multiplex PCR assay. A mixture of 60 forward primers for TCR Vbeta segments and 13 reverse primers for TCR Jbeta segments was used in the multiplex PCR. Amplification of the CDR3 region of rearranged TCR beta genes was performed with a multiplex PCR assay on genomic DNA. On the Illumina HiSeq System, the amplified TCR beta libraries were sequenced as 87-base-pair reads. The authors' pipeline ran thus. A later analysis tallied 75 million to 95 million unique TCR beta chains across the 700 or so repertoires, and approximately 9.9 million of those chains were shared by two or more donors. To remove PCR and sequencing errors, raw reads were error-corrected and collapsed into unique sequences using a nearest-neighbor algorithm that merged closely related sequences. Alignment of CDR3 sequences to IMGT reference sequences was used to assign V, D and J gene segments. Each retained sequence needed at least a six-nucleotide match to both a V gene segment and a J gene segment. Rearrangements were classified as productive when the CDR3 lacked stop codons and remained in frame with V and J, and all other rearrangements were classified as non-productive. Following IMGT convention, CDR3 was defined as the stretch from the second conserved V-encoded cysteine to the conserved J-encoded phenylalanine. In an earlier analysis of approximately 590 of the donors, sequences lacking an unambiguous match to a single V gene segment were excluded. In an earlier analysis of about 590 of the donors, a V segment was called functional when productive rearrangements were above 56.7%, and segregating when the standard deviation between donors exceeded 5%. To diagnose cytomegalovirus status from the catalog of TCR beta chain sequences, a statistical classification framework was built. In a later analysis, V and J genes were assigned by comparing TCR nucleotide sequences against IMGT/GENE-DB human TR gene sequences. In a later analysis, CDR3 sequences and most-parsimonious VDJ recombination scenarios were assigned using the TCRdist pipeline. In a later analysis, each TCR beta chain was defined by its CDR3 amino acid sequence together with its V-gene family, and reads without a unique V-gene family were excluded. To address suspected cross-contamination and a sequencing artifact, a later analysis removed approximately 590 highly shared, low-generation-probability nucleotide sequences. In a later analysis, a clonal expansion index was calculated for each public chain from normalized within-repertoire ranks of inferred template counts. A later analysis computed generation probabilities with a VDJ recombination model fitted to out-of-frame rearrangements, and checked the results against IGoR. Hypergeometric tests were used in a later analysis to score TCR-TCR, TCR-HLA and TCR-CMV co-occurrence, with a repertoire-size bias correction applied to the TCR pairs. False discovery rates were estimated in a later analysis by permuting HLA or CMV assignments 20 times. In a later analysis, co-occurring TCRs were grouped using DBSCAN, with TCRdist sequence similarity added in when clustering inside HLA-allele-positive subsets. Co-occurrence clustering excluded repertoires with fewer than 30,000 or more than 120,000 public chains, plus five with anomalous nucleotide sharing. In its TCRdb copy, this immuneACCESS table keeps in-frame sequences only and misses some clones. Where compared with another copy, unresolved V genes explain less than half of these, and the others have no known cause. V and J calls and clone size follow that table, whereas D and trimming were derived from the DNA. For this sample the table gives about 37,000 clones, of which roughly 76% were detected only once. In total, the top ten clones hold about a tenth of the sample.

CDR1 and CDR2 were assigned from the germline V gene as SNHLY and FYNNEI. V and J are truncated by 6 bases and 2 bases respectively, leaving an intervening sequence of 17 bases. The CDR3, from cysteine to phenylalanine, totals 15 residues. Only the CDR3 DNA stays, 45 bases, in frame from base 1. This chain is built from TRBV2 and TRBJ2-7, with TRBD2 tentatively as D gene (6 bases match). The sample consisted of PBMCs. The sequence was obtained from a woman between 40 and 55 years old in good health and CMV-seronegative. DNA sequence: TGTGCCAGCAGCGCCGATCTGACGGGAGCCTACGAGCAGTACTTC. Its translation reads: CASSADLTGAYEQYF.